The source of this TCR beta chain is a study of tumor-infiltrating lymphocytes in primary liver carcinoma. Overall study context: The patients included men and women who were aged 30 to 69 years. Findings and caveats of the study: Between tumor regions, pairs overlapped more than tumor-adjacent and tumor-blood pairs did.

Unsorted whole blood yielded the blood RNA, and germline DNA was also extracted. Comments on this clonotype: No antigen is known for it. This may arise from a read error, as a much more abundant clone is one base away. Because the CDR3 is missing its conserved closing phenylalanine or tryptophan, this is likely a read error.

The investigators made TCR beta cDNA from approximately 500 ng total RNA, using a constant-region primer. Nested multiplex PCR, run for three rounds with slightly modified ARM-PCR, yielded TCR beta libraries. In the first two PCR rounds, TRBV1-TRBV30 forward primers were paired with a C-beta reverse primer, and each round lasted around 10 cycles. MiXCR was run by TCRdb on the multiplex PCR reads, yielding one entry per CDR3 protein. In the table there are about 180,000 distinct CDR3 sequences, over 50% of which are singletons. This CDR3 is 16 amino acids long. V gave up 1 base and J gave up 4 bases, with 13 bases separating them. The germline gives CDR1 LGHNA, CDR2 YNFKEQ.

The rearrangement joins TRBV4-2 to TRBJ2-2, with unresolved D. The TCR comes from a middle-aged man with primary liver carcinoma and hepatitis B virus infection. The specimen sequenced was peripheral blood. The CDR3 DNA reads TGTGCCAGCAGCCAAGCGCCGAACACCGGCACCGGGGAGCTGTTTCTT. Protein: CASSQAPNTGTGELFL.